Listed below are T cell receptor beta chains from one sample, sequenced in a study of post-analysis software for immune sequencing data. TCRdb re-derived calls from the PCR reads in MiXCR, one entry per CDR3 protein. The sample gives approximately 400,000 distinct CDR3 sequences, around 33% of which show up once; about an eighth is in the top ten. The specimen sequenced was blood. Receptor source: a girl aged 5-17 years with multiple sclerosis. Each CDR3 is given with its conserved first and last residue. A D gene is named only where the DNA matches it firmly. Where a row states a size, it is once, few, many or the class of an expanded clone; other rows omit it.

D	size	V	J	DNA	CDR3
TRBD1	NA	TRBV7-2	TRBJ1-2	TGTGCCAGCAGCTTAGGGGGACAGGGGGAATATGGCTACACCTTC	CASSLGGQGEYGYTF
NA	few	TRBV6-6	TRBJ2-5	TGTGCCAGCAGGCGGGGACCTCAAAAAGAGACCCAGTACTTC	CASRRGPQKETQYF
NA	NA	TRBV5-6	TRBJ2-7	TGTGCCAGCAGCTTTGAGGGAGCTTCCTACGAGCAGTACTTC	CASSFEGASYEQYF
TRBD2	few	TRBV4-1	TRBJ2-1	TGCGCCAGCAGCCAAGAATTGCACGGACTAGGGACCTACAATGAGCAGTTCTTC	CASSQELHGLGTYNEQFF
NA	NA	TRBV5-1	TRBJ1-5	TGCGCCAGCAGCTTAACCCCTTTTGACAATCAGCCCCGGCATTTT	CASSLTPFDNQPRHF
TRBD1	NA	TRBV29-1	TRBJ2-5	TGCAGCGTTTCGAGGGGGCGGGAGACCCAGTACTTC	CSVSRGRETQYF
TRBD2	NA	TRBV12-3/TRBV12-4	TRBJ2-3	TGTGCCAGCAGTTTAGCAAAGCGGGGGGCCCTGTTCACAGATACGCAGTATTTT	CASSLAKRGALFTDTQYF
NA	NA	TRBV7-2	TRBJ2-1	TGTGCCAGCAGCTTAGTGGCCGGGCTAAGGTACAATGAGCAGTTCTTC	CASSLVAGLRYNEQFF
TRBD2	NA	TRBV4-2	TRBJ2-5	TGTGCCAGCAGCCAAGTTCAGAGCGGGGGCCTTGAAGAGACCCAGTACTTC	CASSQVQSGGLEETQYF
NA	NA	TRBV21-1	TRBJ1-1	TGTGCCAGCACCCGGTCCCAGAACACTGAAGCTTTCTTT	CASTRSQNTEAFF
NA	NA	TRBV20-1	TRBJ1-1	TGCAGTGCTGGTGGACGGATAGAAGCTTTCTTT	CSAGGRIEAFF
TRBD1	NA	TRBV20-1	TRBJ2-7	TGCAGTGCCACGGGACAGGGGACATTTTGGGGCGAGCAGTACTTC	CSATGQGTFWGEQYF
NA	few	TRBV7-8	TRBJ1-1	TGTGCCAGCAGCTTACACCCAATGAACACTGAAGCTTTCTTT	CASSLHPMNTEAFF
NA	few	TRBV6-6	TRBJ1-1	TGTGCCAGCAGCTCTTTAGGCAAGGGGGGGGGCTGGGGCACTGAAGCTTTCTTT	CASSSLGKGGGWGTEAFF
NA	few	TRBV4-1	TRBJ2-5	TGCGCCAGCAGCCAAGAGAATAAGGACCGGTCTGGGGAGCAGTACTTC	CASSQENKDRSGEQYF
NA	NA	TRBV2	TRBJ2-1	TGTGCCAGCAGTATAGGGCTTGGAGGCAATGAGCAGTTCTTC	CASSIGLGGNEQFF
TRBD1	few	TRBV18	TRBJ1-2	TGTGCCAGCTCACCAGACAGGGTGAACTATGGCTACACCTTC	CASSPDRVNYGYTF
TRBD1	few	TRBV5-1	TRBJ2-1	TGTGCCAGCAGCCCGGGACAGGGTGGGGACAATGAGCAGTTCTTC	CASSPGQGGDNEQFF
NA	few	TRBV5-1	TRBJ2-3	TGCGCCAGCAGTGGGGTTTGGGGCACAGATACGCAGTATTTT	CASSGVWGTDTQYF
NA	few	TRBV10-3	TRBJ1-1	TGTGCCATCAAGCAAGAGATGAACACTGAAGCTTTCTTT	CAIKQEMNTEAFF
NA	few	TRBV5-1	TRBJ1-4	TGCGCCAGCAGCTTGATCCCAGAAGGAAATGAAAAACTGTTTTTT	CASSLIPEGNEKLFF
NA	NA	TRBV20-1	TRBJ2-5	TGCAGTGCTCCATCGACTAGAGGACAAGAGACCCAGTACTTC	CSAPSTRGQETQYF
TRBD2	many	TRBV6-5	TRBJ2-5	TGTGCCAGCAGCCACCGGACTAGAATGAGTGAGACCCAGTACTTC	CASSHRTRMSETQYF
TRBD2	NA	TRBV27	TRBJ2-7	TGTGCCAGCAGTTTGAGCGGGGGGACCTACAAGCAGTACTTC	CASSLSGGTYKQYF
NA	NA	TRBV4-1	TRBJ2-1	TGCGCCAGCAGCCAGGTCGAGTCAACCTACAATGAGCAGTTCTTC	CASSQVESTYNEQFF
NA	NA	TRBV7-2	TRBJ1-2	TGTGCCAGCAGCCCGGGACTGTACTATGGCTACACCTTC	CASSPGLYYGYTF
TRBD2	few	TRBV9	TRBJ2-3	TGTGCCAGCAGCGAACCCAGGTCGGGACTAGCGGGGCACAGAGATACGCAGTATTTT	CASSEPRSGLAGHRDTQYF
NA	few	TRBV10-3	TRBJ1-1	TGTGCCATCAGTGAAGGGGGCACTGAAGCTTTCTTT	CAISEGGTEAFF
NA	few	TRBV12-3/TRBV12-4	TRBJ2-4	TGTGCCAGCAGCCCACATCAGCTACTCAAAAACATTCAGTACTTC	CASSPHQLLKNIQYF
NA	NA	TRBV5-1	TRBJ1-4	TGCGCCAGCAGCTCCGACTCCGTCGATAGAAAACTGTTTTTT	CASSSDSVDRKLFF
NA	NA	TRBV15	TRBJ2-7	TGTGCCACCAGCCGAGAGATGGCACTTATCTACGAGCAGTACTTC	CATSREMALIYEQYF
TRBD1	NA	TRBV5-1	TRBJ1-2	TGCGCCAGCAGCTCGGGACAGGGGGCAGCTAACTATGGCTACACCTTC	CASSSGQGAANYGYTF
TRBD2	NA	TRBV20-1	TRBJ2-7	TGCAGTGCCCGAGGACTAGCGGGAGTCTACGAGCAGTACTTC	CSARGLAGVYEQYF
NA	few	TRBV15	TRBJ2-6	TGTGCCACCAGCAGAGGAGGCTCTGGGGCCAACGTCCTGACTTTC	CATSRGGSGANVLTF
TRBD2	few	TRBV4-2	TRBJ2-5	TGTGCCAGCAGCCAAGTCGGGGGGAGAGGGGAGACCCAGTACTTC	CASSQVGGRGETQYF
TRBD2	NA	TRBV7-3	TRBJ2-1	TGTGCCAGCAGCCTCGGGAGGACCGTATACAATGAGCAGTTCTTC	CASSLGRTVYNEQFF
NA	NA	TRBV7-9	TRBJ1-2	TGTGCCAGCAGCCTATGGACAGAATTCTATGGCTACACCTTC	CASSLWTEFYGYTF
TRBD2	few	TRBV29-1	TRBJ2-5	TGCAGCGTCAAGTCCGGGACTAGCGTTGAGACCCAGTACTTC	CSVKSGTSVETQYF
NA	NA	TRBV6-1	TRBJ2-1	TGTGCCAGCAGTGCCTGGAGGGAGAATGAGCAGTTCTTC	CASSAWRENEQFF
TRBD1	NA	TRBV15	TRBJ1-2	TGTGCCACCAGCAGGCCAGGGGGTAACTATGGCTACACCTTC	CATSRPGGNYGYTF
TRBD1	NA	TRBV5-6	TRBJ1-5	TGTGCCAGCAGCTTCCAGGGGGCTCCTCAGCCCCAGCATTTT	CASSFQGAPQPQHF
NA	few	TRBV12-3/TRBV12-4	TRBJ2-5	TGTGCCAGCAGTTTACCACCAGCACAAGAGACCCAGTACTTC	CASSLPPAQETQYF
NA	NA	TRBV29-1	TRBJ1-2	TGCAGCGTTGAGCCCGGCGGGGCGGATGGCTACACCTTC	CSVEPGGADGYTF
NA	many	TRBV7-2	TRBJ2-6	TGTGCCAGCAGCCGTGACAGCTCTGGGGCCAACGTCCTGACTTTC	CASSRDSSGANVLTF
TRBD1	NA	TRBV6-5	TRBJ2-3	TGTGCCAGCAGTTACCCTGGTCAGGGGGCAGATACGCAGTATTTT	CASSYPGQGADTQYF
NA	NA	TRBV20-1	TRBJ2-7	TGCAGTGCTAGAGATTTGGGTTTTACGCGGAACGAGCAGTACTTC	CSARDLGFTRNEQYF
TRBD2	NA	TRBV15	TRBJ2-5	TGTGCCACCTCGTCGGCGGCGAGTAGCGGGGAGACCCAGTACTTC	CATSSAASSGETQYF
NA	NA	TRBV27	TRBJ2-3	TGTGCCAGCAGTTTATTACAGGGAAGCACAGATACGCAGTATTTT	CASSLLQGSTDTQYF
TRBD2	NA	TRBV29-1	TRBJ2-1	TGCAGCGTTGAAGGCCTAGCGGGGTTCTACAATGAGCAGTTCTTC	CSVEGLAGFYNEQFF
NA	NA	TRBV4-2	TRBJ1-2	TGTGCCAGCAGCCAAGATACCTCCCCGGGACACCTCTACTATGGCTACACCTTC	CASSQDTSPGHLYYGYTF
TRBD2	NA	TRBV7-3	TRBJ2-1	TGTGCCAGCAGCCCCCGGACTAGCGGGAGCTACAATGAGCAGTTCTTC	CASSPRTSGSYNEQFF
NA	NA	TRBV7-2	TRBJ1-2	TGTGCCAGCAGCTTTCAGGTGGTAGGGTATGGCTACACCTTC	CASSFQVVGYGYTF
NA	NA	TRBV7-3	TRBJ1-1	TGTGCCAGCAGCTTAAATGTGAACACTGAAGCTTTCTTT	CASSLNVNTEAFF
TRBD2	NA	TRBV27	TRBJ2-3	TGTGCCAGCAGTTTACTAGCGGGGGCTAAAGATACGCAGTATTTT	CASSLLAGAKDTQYF
NA	few	TRBV29-1	TRBJ2-6	TGCAGCGTACCAAGTGACCGGGGGGCCAACGTCCTGACTTTC	CSVPSDRGANVLTF